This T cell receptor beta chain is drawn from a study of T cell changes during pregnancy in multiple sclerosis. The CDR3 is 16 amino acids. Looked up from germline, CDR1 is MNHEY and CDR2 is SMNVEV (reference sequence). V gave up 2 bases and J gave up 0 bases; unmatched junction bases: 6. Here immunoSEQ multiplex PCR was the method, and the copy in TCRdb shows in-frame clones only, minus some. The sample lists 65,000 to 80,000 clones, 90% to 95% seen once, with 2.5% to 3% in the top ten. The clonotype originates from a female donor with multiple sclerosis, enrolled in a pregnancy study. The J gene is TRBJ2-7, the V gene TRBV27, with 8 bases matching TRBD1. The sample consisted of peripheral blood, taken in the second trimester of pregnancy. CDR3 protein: CASSLRTGILSYEQYF. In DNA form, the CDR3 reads TGTGCCAGCAGTTTAAGGACAGGGATTCTCTCCTACGAGCAGTACTTC.